The 16 T cell receptor beta chains presented below share a single source sample, sequenced in a study of OX40 agonist ivuxolimab in advanced cancers. Assay: immunoSEQ multiplex PCR; the TCRdb copy retains only in-frame clones and omits some. The sample lists 35,000 or so clones, roughly 72% occurring once. The specimen comprised CD4+ or CD8+ T cells sorted from blood, sampled in a trial of the OX40 agonist ivuxolimab. The receptors derive from an adult with an advanced solid tumor such as melanoma, head and neck, liver or kidney cancer.

This sequence joins TRBV30 and TRBJ1-1; 7 nucleotides align to TRBD1. CDR3 length equals 13 residues. The V segment lost 3 bases and the J segment 10 bases; nucleotides outside the gene matches: 11. Germline CDR1 GTSNPN, CDR2 SVGIG (reference sequence). The CDR3 sequence is CAWRAGGAGGAFF. The CDR3 DNA is TGTGCCTGGAGGGCAGGGGGGGCGGGAGGAGCTTTCTTT.

The V gene is TRBV30, the J gene TRBJ2-6, with D possibly TRBD2 on 6 matching bases. This CDR3 is built from 15 residues. The V end was cut by 5 bases, the J end by 2 bases, with 13 bases between. Germline-derived CDR1 and CDR2 are GTSNPN and SVGIG (reference sequence). DNA for the CDR3: TGTGCCTGGGGGCGGGGACTGGCTGGGGCCAACGTCCTGACTTTC. Protein sequence: CAWGRGLAGANVLTF.

The chain employs TRBV30 and TRBJ1-1; unclear D gene. V gave up 2 bases and J gave up 0 bases, with 7 bases separating them. Germline CDR1 reads GTSNPN; CDR2 reads SVGIG (reference sequence). The CDR3 extends over 13 amino acids. The CDR3 loop reads CAWSPRLNTEAFF. DNA of the CDR3: TGTGCCTGGAGTCCTCGTCTGAACACTGAAGCTTTCTTT.

The chain has TRBV4-1 and TRBJ2-1; 10 positions match TRBD1. V was pared by 2 bases and J by 7 bases, with 5 bases of the junction left unmatched. Germline V gene sequence: CDR1 MGHRA, CDR2 YSYEKL. The CDR3 consists of 15 residues. The CDR3 DNA sequence: TGCGCCAGCAGCCAATCGACAGGGGGCCCGAATGAGCAGTTCTTC. Its protein product is CASSQSTGGPNEQFF.

This chain links TRBV7-9 with TRBJ1-1; D is undetermined. The CDR3 covers 13 residues. Trimming pared 1 base from V and 7 bases from J, leaving 10 bases between. Germline values: CDR1 SEHNR, CDR2 FQNEAQ (reference sequence). CDR3 DNA: TGTGCCAGCAGCTTAGAGGGCGGACTTGAAGCTTTCTTT. Translating gives CASSLEGGLEAFF.

The chain has TRBV4-1 and TRBJ1-1; D possibly corresponds to TRBD1 (5 bases). V was pared by 3 bases and J by 3 bases, with 11 bases between. CDR1 and CDR2 from the germline V gene are MGHRA and YSYEKL. The CDR3 consists of 14 residues. As DNA, the CDR3 is TGCGCCAGCAGCCACTTCGGACACCACACTGAAGCTTTCTTT. It is translated as CASSHFGHHTEAFF.

This clone was observed a single time. V gene TRBV30 combines with J gene TRBJ2-7; 13 bases match TRBD2. CDR3 length: 19 residues. V lost 0 bases and J lost 4; bases outside the gene matches: 15. Per germline, CDR1 GTSNPN and CDR2 SVGIG (reference sequence). The CDR3 DNA is TGTGCCTGGAGTGTACGTGGACTAGCGGGGGCCTTAGCCCGATACGAGCAGTACTTC. It specifies CAWSVRGLAGALARYEQYF.

The V gene is TRBV18, the J gene TRBJ2-5; D is undetermined. CDR3 length: 12 amino acids. The V and J ends lost 4 bases and 0 bases respectively, with 3 bases between them. CDR1 is KGHSH, CDR2 LQKENI, per germline. The CDR3 DNA reads as TGTGCCAGCTCACGAAACCAAGAGACCCAGTACTTC. Protein: CASSRNQETQYF.

This clone was picked up a small number of times. CDR3: CASSRAGGEQYV. CDR3 in DNA: TGTGCCAGCAGCCGAGCAGGGGGTGAGCAGTACGTC. The rearrangement joins TRBV6-6 to TRBJ2-7, with 7 bases matching TRBD1. Germline V gene lookup returns CDR1 MNHNY and CDR2 SVGAGI (reference sequence). The CDR3 runs 12 residues. The V and J ends lost 6 bases and 7 bases, in that order; junction bases with no gene match: 6.

J is TRBJ1-6 and V is TRBV30; 7 bases map to TRBD1. The V and J ends lost 1 base and 10 bases, in that order; junction bases with no gene match: 7. The CDR3 extends over 14 amino acids. Per the germline V gene, CDR1 is GTSNPN and CDR2 is SVGIG (reference sequence). The CDR3 DNA reads TGTGCCTGGAGTGCAACACAGGGGAGGTCACCCCTCCACTTT. Protein sequence: CAWSATQGRSPLHF.

A note on this clone: Other DNA variants within this sample encode the same CDR3. The V and J genes are TRBV5-1 and TRBJ2-7, with D perhaps matching TRBD1 (5 bases). The V gene's germline CDR1 is SGHRS and CDR2 YFSETQ. V was pared by 0 bases and J by 3 bases, with 7 bases between. This CDR3 contains 13 residues. CDR3: CASSLETGYEQYV. The CDR3 nucleotides are TGCGCCAGCAGCTTGGAAACAGGCTACGAGCAGTACGTC.

The rearrangement uses TRBV29-1 and TRBJ1-4, with D maybe TRBD1 (5 bases). Germline V gives CDR1 SQVTM, CDR2 ANQGSEA. Trimming took 7 bases from V and 7 from J, leaving 19 bases between them. The CDR3 consists of 14 residues. CDR3 residues: CSAQKAGRSEKLFF. The CDR3, as DNA: TGCAGCGCCCAAAAGGCAGGGAGAAGTGAAAAACTGTTTTTT.

The chain employs TRBV30 and TRBJ2-4; TRBD1 matches 9 bases. There are 13 residues in the CDR3. Germline V gene sequence: CDR1 GTSNPN, CDR2 SVGIG (reference sequence). After removal of 5 bases from V and 5 bases from J, the junction contained 4 bases not matched to a gene. Here the CDR3 DNA reads TGTGCCTGGGGGACAGGGTTAGAAAACATTCAGTACTTC. Its translation: CAWGTGLENIQYF.

CDR3: CASRPTGESEAFF. The DNA for the CDR3 is TGCGCCAGCAGACCGACGGGGGAATCTGAAGCTTTCTTT. The chain uses TRBV5-1 and TRBJ1-1; weak D call: TRBD1 (5 bases). Trimming cost V 5 bases and J 6 bases, with 14 bases left between them. Germline V lookup: CDR1 SGHRS, CDR2 YFSETQ. The CDR3 loop spans 13 amino acids.

This sequence joins TRBV9 and TRBJ1-2, with TRBD1 as a possible D gene (5 bases). Trimming took off 0 bases at V and 5 bases at J, with 17 bases between the two ends. The length of the CDR3 is 16 residues. Per the germline V gene, CDR1 is SGDLS and CDR2 is YYNGEE. CDR3 in amino acids: CASSVDVKGPAYGYTF. CDR3 bases: TGTGCCAGCAGCGTAGACGTCAAGGGGCCGGCGTATGGCTACACCTTC.

Turning to this clone: Other DNA sequences within the sample encode an identical CDR3. The CDR3 nucleotides read TGTGCCAGCAGCTTGGACAGAATCTATGGCTACACCTTC. Translation: CASSLDRIYGYTF. The chain employs TRBV5-5 and TRBJ1-2; D gene uncertain. CDR3 size: 13 residues. V lost 0 bases to trimming and J lost 4 bases, with 7 bases between them. Germline V CDR1 and CDR2: SGHKS, YYEKEE (reference sequence). The full variable domain, with the rest looked up from reference TRBV5-5 and TRBJ1-2, is DAGVTQSPTHLIKTRGQQVTLRCSPISGHKSVSWYQQVLGQGPQFIFQYYEKEERGRGNFPDRFSARQFPNYSSELNVNALLLGDSALYLCASSLDRIYGYTFGSGTRLTVV.